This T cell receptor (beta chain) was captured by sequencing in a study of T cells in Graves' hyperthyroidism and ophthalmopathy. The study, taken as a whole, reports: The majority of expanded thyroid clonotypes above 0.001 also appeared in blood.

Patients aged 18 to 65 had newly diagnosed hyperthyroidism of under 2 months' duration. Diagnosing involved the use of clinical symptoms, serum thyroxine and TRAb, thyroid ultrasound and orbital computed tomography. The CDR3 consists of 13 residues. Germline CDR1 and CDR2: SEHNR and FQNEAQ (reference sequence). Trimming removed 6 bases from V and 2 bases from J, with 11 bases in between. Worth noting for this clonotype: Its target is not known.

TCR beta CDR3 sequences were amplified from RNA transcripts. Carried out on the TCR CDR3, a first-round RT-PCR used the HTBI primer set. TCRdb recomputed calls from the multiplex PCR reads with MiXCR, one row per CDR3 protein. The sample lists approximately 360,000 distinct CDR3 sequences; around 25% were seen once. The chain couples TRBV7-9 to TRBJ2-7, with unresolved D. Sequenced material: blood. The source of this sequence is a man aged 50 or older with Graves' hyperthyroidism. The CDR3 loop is CASSDYWTYEQYF. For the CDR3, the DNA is TGTGCCAGCAGTGATTATTGGACCTACGAGCAGTACTTC.